Sequencing of this T cell receptor (beta chain) was carried out in a study of T-cell memory formation after mild COVID-19. Study-wide context: TCR clusters were mostly confined to one donor each.

This clonotype has at least ten counts. Its antigen remains unidentified. Regarding the study as a whole: Shrinking CD4+ clones were chiefly CM and EM; CD8+ ones were chiefly EMRA.

Barcoded TCR alpha and TCR beta cDNA libraries with UMIs came from 5'RACE using constant-segment primers. One entry per CDR3 protein results from TCRdb running MiXCR on the 5' RACE reads. The table has over 500,000 distinct CDR3 sequences, 17% seen once; the top ten hold about 7.4%. The receptor was derived from an adult woman who had mild COVID-19 (a few samples of this study predate the infection). Cell type and time point are not known. Sequenced: PBMCs or a T cell subset sorted from them (not recorded which).

The CDR3 region is CASSPLAGGTDTQYF. The CDR3 DNA follows: TGTGCCAGCAGCCCCCTCGCGGGGGGGACAGATACGCAGTATTTT. This sequence joins TRBV7-3 and TRBJ2-3, with 9 bases lining up with TRBD2. Trimming took 5 bases from V and 3 from J; bases not matched to a gene: 6. This CDR3 contains 15 residues. Germline lookup yields CDR1 SGHTA and CDR2 FQGTGA.